This T cell receptor beta chain derives from a study of type 1 and type 2 diabetes patients. Each participant gave 8 to 10 milliliters of peripheral blood. This clonotype occurred a few times. Amplification started from genomic DNA. Multiplex PCR with 30 forward and 13 reverse primers amplified the TCR beta CDR3. TCRdb redid the calling of the multiplex PCR reads with MiXCR, one entry per CDR3 protein. The table shows under 300,000 distinct CDR3 sequences, with approximately 50% occurring only once. The sample taken for sequencing was peripheral blood mononuclear cells (PBMCs). This TCR was recovered from a man aged 18 to 29 with type 2 diabetes.

This chain's CDR3 is CASSILGWGDSPLHF. CDR3 DNA: TGTGCCAGTAGTATATTAGGGTGGGGAGACTCACCCCTCCACTTT. This chain uses TRBV19 with TRBJ1-6; no reliable D call. CDR1 is LNHDA, CDR2 SQIVND, per germline (reference sequence). The CDR3 spans 15 residues. Deletions cut 2 bases from V and 10 bases from J, with 15 bases between.